This T cell receptor beta chain stems from a study of identical twins. Everyone who gave samples was a healthy Caucasian. TCRdb re-called the 5' RACE reads through MiXCR, storing one row per CDR3 protein. The table has 750,000 to 950,000 distinct CDR3 sequences, over 9% seen once. Trimming stripped 1 base from V and 4 bases from J, with 11 bases between. CDR3 size: 16 residues. Germline V gives CDR1 LNHNV, CDR2 YYDKDF (reference sequence). This clonotype was detected many times. This same sample was also taken into another study, of yellow fever vaccine responses in identical twins.

This chain joins TRBV15 and TRBJ1-6; tentatively, D is TRBD1 (5 bases). The TCR originated in a young woman in good health. The sample was PBMCs. As DNA, the CDR3 is TGTGCCACCAGCAGAGGGGGCGAGAAGTATAATTCACCCCTCCACTTT. Its protein is CATSRGGEKYNSPLHF.